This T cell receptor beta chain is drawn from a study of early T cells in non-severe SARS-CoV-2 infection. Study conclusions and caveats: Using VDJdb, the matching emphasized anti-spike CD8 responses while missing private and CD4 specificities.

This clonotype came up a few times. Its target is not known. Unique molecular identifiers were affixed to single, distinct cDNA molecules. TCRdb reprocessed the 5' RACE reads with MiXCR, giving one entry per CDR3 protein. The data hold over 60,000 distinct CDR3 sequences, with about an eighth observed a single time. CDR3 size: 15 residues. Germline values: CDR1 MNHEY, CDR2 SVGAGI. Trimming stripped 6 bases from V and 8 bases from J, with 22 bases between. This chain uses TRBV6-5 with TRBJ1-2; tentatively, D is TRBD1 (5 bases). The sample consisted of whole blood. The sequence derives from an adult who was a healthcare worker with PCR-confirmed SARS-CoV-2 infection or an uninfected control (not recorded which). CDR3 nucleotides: TGTGCCAGCAGGGGAATAGGAGGGGTGAGGGAAGGCTACACCTTC. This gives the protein CASRGIGGVREGYTF.